A selection of T cell receptor beta chains follows, all from one sample in a study of blood T cell repertoires in COVID-19. The data were produced by immunoSEQ multiplex PCR, yet TCRdb's version contains in-frame clones alone and is incomplete. The table has 270,000 or so clones, just under 90% seen once. Specimen: PBMCs or T cells enriched from blood (not recorded which). These receptors were obtained from a woman in her 30s with acute COVID-19. CDR3s include the opening cysteine and the closing phenylalanine or tryptophan. A D gene is named only where the DNA matches it firmly. Clone size is shown for a subset of rows, as once, few, many or a class of expanded clone.

size: NA; V: TRBV7-3; D: NA; J: TRBJ1-1; CDR3: CASSLKGGRIVNTEAFF; DNA: TGTGCCAGCAGCTTAAAGGGGGGGCGCATAGTGAACACTGAAGCTTTCTTT
size: few; V: TRBV11-2; D: TRBD1; J: TRBJ1-6; CDR3: CASSLTGAGSPLHF; DNA: TGTGCCAGCAGTTTGACAGGGGCAGGGTCACCCCTCCACTTT
size: NA; V: TRBV7-3; D: NA; J: TRBJ2-2; CDR3: CASSLLGGINTGELFF; DNA: TGTGCCAGCAGCTTACTTGGCGGTATAAACACCGGGGAGCTGTTTTTT
size: NA; V: TRBV4-1; D: TRBD2; J: TRBJ2-2; CDR3: CASSQDALAGLPHGGELFF; DNA: TGCGCCAGCAGCCAAGATGCGCTAGCGGGACTCCCGCACGGCGGGGAGCTGTTTTTT
size: NA; V: TRBV14; D: NA; J: TRBJ2-3; CDR3: CASSQERRTDTQYF; DNA: TGTGCCAGCAGCCAAGAGCGGCGCACAGATACGCAGTATTTT
size: NA; V: TRBV19; D: NA; J: TRBJ2-1; CDR3: CASSIDRLAHEQFF; DNA: TGTGCCAGTAGTATAGATAGGCTAGCCCATGAGCAGTTCTTC
size: NA; V: TRBV29-1; D: TRBD1; J: TRBJ2-7; CDR3: CSTGDSTYEQYF; DNA: TGCAGCACTGGGGACAGCACCTACGAGCAGTACTTC
size: NA; V: TRBV28; D: NA; J: TRBJ1-2; CDR3: CASSLQGGSYGYTF; DNA: TGTGCCAGCAGCTTACAGGGTGGAAGCTATGGCTACACCTTC
size: NA; V: TRBV4-1; D: TRBD2; J: TRBJ2-1; CDR3: CASSSSGTSAVDEQFF; DNA: TGCGCCAGCAGCAGCTCCGGGACTAGCGCTGTTGATGAGCAGTTCTTC
size: NA; V: TRBV4-2; D: NA; J: TRBJ2-3; CDR3: CASSQDFAGHLTDTQYF; DNA: TGTGCCAGCAGCCAAGATTTTGCAGGGCACCTCACAGATACGCAGTATTTT
size: NA; V: TRBV7-9; D: NA; J: TRBJ2-1; CDR3: CASSLLEGRVLDYNEQFF; DNA: TGTGCCAGCAGCTTATTGGAGGGGCGGGTACTAGACTACAATGAGCAGTTCTTC
size: NA; V: TRBV5-1; D: NA; J: TRBJ2-1; CDR3: CASSLDGEQFF; DNA: TGCGCCAGCAGCTTGGACGGTGAGCAGTTCTTC
size: few; V: TRBV3-1/TRBV3-2; D: TRBD1; J: TRBJ1-1; CDR3: CASSPTGVNTEAFF; DNA: TGTGCCAGCAGCCCGACAGGGGTGAACACTGAAGCTTTCTTT